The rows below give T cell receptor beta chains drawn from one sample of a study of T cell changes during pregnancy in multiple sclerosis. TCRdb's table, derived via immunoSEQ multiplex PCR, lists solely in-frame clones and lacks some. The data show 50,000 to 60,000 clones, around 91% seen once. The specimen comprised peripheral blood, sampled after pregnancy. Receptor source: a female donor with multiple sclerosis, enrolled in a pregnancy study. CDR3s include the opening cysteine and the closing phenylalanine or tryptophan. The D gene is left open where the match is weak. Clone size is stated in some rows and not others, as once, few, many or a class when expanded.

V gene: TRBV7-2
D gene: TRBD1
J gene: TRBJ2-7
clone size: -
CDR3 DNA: TGTGCCAGCAGCACCACAGGGGGCAACGAGCAGTACTTC
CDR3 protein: CASSTTGGNEQYF

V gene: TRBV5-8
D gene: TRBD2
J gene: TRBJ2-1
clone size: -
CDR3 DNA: TGTGCCAGCAGCTCGGAAGCGGGATCATACAATGAGCAGTTCTTC
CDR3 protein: CASSSEAGSYNEQFF

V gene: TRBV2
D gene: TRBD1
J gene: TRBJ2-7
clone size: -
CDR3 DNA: TGTGCCAGCAATAGAGGCGGACAGGGAGGCTACGAGCAGTACTTC
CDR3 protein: CASNRGGQGGYEQYF

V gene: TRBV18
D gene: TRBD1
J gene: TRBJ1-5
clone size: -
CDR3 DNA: TGTGCCAGCTCAAGGGACAGGGGTGATCAGCCCCAGCATTTT
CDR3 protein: CASSRDRGDQPQHF

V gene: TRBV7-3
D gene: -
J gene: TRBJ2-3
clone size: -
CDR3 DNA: TGTGCCAGCAGCTTTCGGGGGACAGATACGCAGTATTTT
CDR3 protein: CASSFRGTDTQYF

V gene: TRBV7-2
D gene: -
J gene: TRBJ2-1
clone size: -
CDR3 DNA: TGTGCCAGCAGCCCGAGTAGACAAGCCTACAATGAGCAGTTCTTC
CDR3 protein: CASSPSRQAYNEQFF

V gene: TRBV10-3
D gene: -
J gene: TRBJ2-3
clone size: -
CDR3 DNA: TGTGCCATCAGTGAGGAGGGTGTCGGCACAGATACGCAGTATTTT
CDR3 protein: CAISEEGVGTDTQYF

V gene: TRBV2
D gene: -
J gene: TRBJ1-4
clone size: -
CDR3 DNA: TGTGCCAGCAGTAGGGGGAATAATGAAAAACTGTTTTTT
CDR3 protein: CASSRGNNEKLFF

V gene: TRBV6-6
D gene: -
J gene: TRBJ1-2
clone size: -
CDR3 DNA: TGTGCCAGCAGTCCCGCAGGGATCGGAAGCGGCTACACCTTC
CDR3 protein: CASSPAGIGSGYTF

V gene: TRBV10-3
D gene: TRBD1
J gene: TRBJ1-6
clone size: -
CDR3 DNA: TGTGCCACCAGGACAGGGGGAAGAGTTTCACCCCTCCACTTT
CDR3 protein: CATRTGGRVSPLHF

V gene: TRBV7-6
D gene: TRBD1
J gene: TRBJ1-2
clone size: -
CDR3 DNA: TGTGCCAGCAGCTTCGGGACAGGCCGCATCACCTTC
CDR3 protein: CASSFGTGRITF

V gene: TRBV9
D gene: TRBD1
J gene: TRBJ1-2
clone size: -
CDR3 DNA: TGTGCCAGCAGCATGGGGACAGGGTATCAACGGAACTATGGCTACACCTTC
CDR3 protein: CASSMGTGYQRNYGYTF

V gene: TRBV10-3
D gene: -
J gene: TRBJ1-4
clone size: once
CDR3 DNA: TGTGCCATCAGTCCCGCTAATGAAAAACTGTTTTTT
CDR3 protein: CAISPANEKLFF

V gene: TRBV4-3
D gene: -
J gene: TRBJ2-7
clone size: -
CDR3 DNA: TGCGCCAGCAGCCAAGACGGGGTTGCGAGGGCCCTACCCTACGAGCAGTACTTC
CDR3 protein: CASSQDGVARALPYEQYF

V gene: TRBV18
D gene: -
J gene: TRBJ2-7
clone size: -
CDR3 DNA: TGTGCCAGCTCTCGGGGCTACGAGCAGTACTTC
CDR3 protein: CASSRGYEQYF